These 29 T cell receptor beta chains came from one sample sequenced in a study of identical twins. TCRdb analysed the 5' RACE reads with MiXCR anew, one entry per CDR3 protein. The sample records roughly 260,000 distinct CDR3 sequences, approximately 7.9% being singletons. The sample was also reused in another study, on yellow fever vaccine responses in identical twins.

Sequences were obtained from CD8+ T cells sorted from blood. These receptors all stem from a woman younger than 30 in good health.

This chain links TRBV12-3 or TRBV12-4 with TRBJ1-1, with 8 positions matching TRBD1. The trim removed 5 bases at V and 1 base at J, leaving 12 bases unmatched. This CDR3 comprises 17 residues. The CDR3 spells CASSPDRGPPRNTEAFF. The CDR3 region has the DNA TGTGCCAGCAGTCCAGACAGGGGACCCCCCCGGAACACTGAAGCTTTCTTT.

This clonotype was observed many times. The chain joins TRBV7-9 to TRBJ1-2; D possibly corresponds to TRBD1 (5 bases). CDR1 is SEHNR, CDR2 FQNEAQ, per germline (reference sequence). V gave up 2 bases and J gave up 3 bases, with 13 bases separating them. The CDR3 is 15 amino acids. CDR3 region: CASSLSLGLDYGYTF. The CDR3 DNA is TGTGCCAGCAGCTTATCTTTGGGGCTCGACTATGGCTACACCTTC.

This clonotype was detected ten times or more. The chain couples TRBV7-9 to TRBJ2-7, with unresolved D. Deletions cut 1 base from V and 0 bases from J, with 7 bases between. This CDR3 is 14 amino acids long. Germline CDR1 and CDR2: SEHNR and FQNEAQ (reference sequence). CDR3 region: CASSLGQFSYEQYF. CDR3 coding DNA: TGTGCCAGCAGCTTAGGGCAGTTCTCCTACGAGCAGTACTTC.

The chain joins TRBV27 to TRBJ1-2, with D unresolved. The CDR3 extends over 13 amino acids. The ends were cut back, 3 bases at V and 8 bases at J, with 13 bases in the middle. CDR1 is MNHEY and CDR2 is SMNVEV in the germline V gene (reference sequence). The CDR3 protein is CASSFSGRRGYTF. The CDR3, as DNA: TGTGCCAGCAGTTTTTCCGGGCGAAGGGGCTACACCTTC.

Only a few counts were recorded for this clonotype. The V call is TRBV20-1, the J call TRBJ2-1; weak D call: TRBD1 (5 bases). The germline V and J ends were trimmed by 2 bases and 2 bases, with 19 bases remaining between them. The germline V gene encodes CDR1 DFQATT and CDR2 SNEGSKA (reference sequence). The CDR3 is 17 residues long. CDR3 sequence: CSARPPAGGQTYNEQFF. CDR3 bases: TGCAGTGCTAGACCCCCGGCCGGCGGACAAACCTACAATGAGCAGTTCTTC.

This clonotype was found many times. The chain is built from TRBV7-9 and TRBJ1-2; D not certain. Trimming left V 5 bases short and J 3 bases short, with 13 bases between. This CDR3 has 14 residues. CDR1 and CDR2 (germline): SEHNR, FQNEAQ (reference sequence). CDR3 in amino acids: CASSPTGSDYGYTF. CDR3 bases: TGTGCCAGCAGCCCTACGGGGTCGGACTATGGCTACACCTTC.

This clonotype was seen more than once but under ten times. The chain links TRBV3-1 to TRBJ2-1; D possibly uses TRBD1 or TRBD2 (5 bases each). The CDR3 totals 14 residues. Germline assignment: CDR1 LGHDT and CDR2 YNNKEL (reference sequence). The ends were cut back, 1 base at V and 6 bases at J, with 10 bases in the middle. CDR3 DNA sequence: TGTGCCAGCAGCCAAGGGGACCCATTCAATGAGCAGTTCTTC. It is translated as CASSQGDPFNEQFF.

A few counts support this clonotype. The CDR3: CASSSGTGRETQYF. The CDR3 coding sequence is TGTGCCAGCAGCTCCGGGACAGGGAGGGAGACCCAGTACTTC. The rearrangement uses TRBV7-9 and TRBJ2-5, with 9 positions matching TRBD1. V shed 4 bases and J 5 bases; nucleotides not matched to a gene: 5. Germline V CDR1 and CDR2: SEHNR, FQNEAQ (reference sequence). The CDR3 has 14 amino acids.

This clonotype occurred many times. The chain uses TRBV29-1 and TRBJ2-5; TRBD1 matches at 11 bases. Germline-derived CDR1 and CDR2 are SQVTM and ANQGSEA. The CDR3 loop spans 16 amino acids. The junction had 5 bases not matched to a gene; V was cut back by 1 base and J by 1 base. CDR3 sequence: CSVEGPDRGLQETQYF. The CDR3 DNA is TGCAGCGTTGAAGGGCCGGACAGGGGGCTCCAAGAGACCCAGTACTTC.

The J gene is TRBJ2-1, the V gene TRBV7-9, with 7 bases lining up with TRBD1. With 5 bases clipped from V and 8 bases from J, the junction kept 9 bases outside the gene matches. CDR1 is SEHNR and CDR2 is FQNEAQ in the germline V gene (reference sequence). The CDR3 loop spans 14 amino acids. The CDR3 reads CASSHPRGGYEQFF. Written as DNA, the CDR3 is TGTGCCAGCAGCCACCCCCGAGGGGGCTATGAGCAGTTCTTC.

This clonotype occurred many times. This chain links TRBV10-3 with TRBJ2-1, with TRBD1 as a possible D gene (6 bases). Germline assignment: CDR1 ENHRY and CDR2 SYGVKD. There are 13 residues in the CDR3. V lost 5 bases and J lost 3, with 8 bases in between. CDR3 sequence reads: CAISRQDYNEQFF. In DNA, the CDR3 is TGTGCCATCAGTCGACAGGACTACAATGAGCAGTTCTTC.

This clonotype was found many times. The chain recombines TRBV27 with TRBJ2-7; 11 bases line up with TRBD2. The CDR3 is 14 amino acids. Trimming at V came to 10 bases and at J to 0 bases, leaving 5 bases not matched to a gene. The germline V gene encodes CDR1 MNHEY and CDR2 SMNVEV (reference sequence). This CDR3 reads CATKTSGDSYEQYV. CDR3 coding DNA: TGTGCCACCAAGACTAGCGGGGACTCCTACGAGCAGTACGTC.

This clonotype was counted a few times. This chain joins TRBV3-1 and TRBJ2-2; D may be TRBD2 (6 bases). CDR3 length equals 17 residues. Germline CDR1 is LGHDT and CDR2 is YNNKEL (reference sequence). Trimming cost V 0 bases and J 5 bases, with 16 bases left between them. The CDR3 DNA reads TGTGCCAGCAGCCAAGACGGTACAAGGGAGGTAACCGGGGAGCTGTTTTTT. Translated, it gives CASSQDGTREVTGELFF.

This clonotype showed up just a few times. This chain uses TRBV29-1 with TRBJ1-2; D unclear. Germline V CDR1 and CDR2: SQVTM, ANQGSEA. The V and J ends lost 3 bases and 5 bases respectively, with 13 bases between them. The CDR3 spans 13 residues. The CDR3 loop is CSVDIGRRYGYTF. The CDR3 region has the DNA TGCAGCGTTGATATTGGTCGGAGGTATGGCTACACCTTC.

This clonotype appeared a few times. The V gene is TRBV27, the J gene TRBJ2-1; 8 bases agree with TRBD2. This CDR3 is 14 amino acids long. CDR1 is MNHEY, CDR2 SMNVEV, per germline (reference sequence). V was clipped by 4 bases and J by 9 bases; unmatched bases: 8. The CDR3 region is CASSSGAGVGEQFF. The CDR3 DNA sequence: TGTGCCAGCAGTTCTGGAGCGGGGGTGGGTGAGCAGTTCTTC.

The sample holds many counts of this clonotype. This chain uses TRBV24-1 with TRBJ2-5; no clear D gene. Germline V gene data show CDR1 as KGHDR and CDR2 as SFDVKD. Trimming left V 9 bases short and J 5 bases short, with 15 bases between. This CDR3 has 13 amino acids. Here the CDR3 DNA reads TGTGCCACCGCCGCCGTCGGGTCGGAGACCCAGTACTTC. It translates to CATAAVGSETQYF.

As for this clonotype: A single base separates this from a much larger clone, so it may be a read error. This sequence joins TRBV4-1 and TRBJ2-1; weak D call: TRBD2 (6 bases). V lost 0 bases and J lost 8, with 20 bases in between. The length of the CDR3 is 17 residues. In germline, CDR1 is MGHRA, CDR2 YSYEKL. The CDR3 nucleotides read TGCGCCAGCAGCCAAGATCGTGCTAGCGAGGGCCGTGATGAGCAGTTCTTC. Protein: CASSQDRASEGRDEQFF.

This clonotype showed up many times. The chain links TRBV5-1 to TRBJ1-5, with D uncertain. CDR1 SGHRS and CDR2 YFSETQ come from the germline V gene. This CDR3 contains 11 residues. V lost 5 bases and J 7 bases, leaving 7 bases between the germline ends. The DNA for the CDR3 is TGCGCCAGCAGGCGCGGACAGCCCCAGCATTTT. Translating gives CASRRGQPQHF. Based on the CDR3 plus reference TRBV5-1 and TRBJ1-5, the full variable domain is KAGVTQTPRYLIKTRGQQVTLSCSPISGHRSVSWYQQTPGQGLQFLFEYFSETQRNKGNFPGRFSGRQFSNSRSEMNVSTLELGDSALYLCASRRGQPQHFGDGTRLSIL.

This clonotype has at least ten counts. The rearrangement uses TRBV24-1 and TRBJ1-2, with D uncertain. V lost 1 base to trimming and J lost 6 bases, with 5 bases between them. The CDR3 contains 12 residues. Germline CDR1 reads KGHDR; CDR2 reads SFDVKD. Here the CDR3 reads CATSDLGDGYTF. As DNA, the CDR3 is TGTGCCACCAGTGATTTAGGAGATGGCTACACCTTC.

This clonotype was seen a handful of times. This rearrangement joins TRBV12-3 or TRBV12-4 to TRBJ1-1; 9 nucleotides match TRBD1. CDR3 length equals 15 residues. J was trimmed by 2 bases and V by 3 bases; bases with no gene match: 4. CDR3 residues: CASSLWDRENTEAFF. Here the CDR3 DNA reads TGTGCCAGCAGTTTGTGGGACAGGGAAAACACTGAAGCTTTCTTT.

The genes are TRBV29-1 and TRBJ2-1; 7 bases line up with TRBD2. The CDR3 has 14 residues. Germline CDR1 SQVTM, CDR2 ANQGSEA. V shed 1 base, J shed 7 bases, and the junction held 7 bases outside the gene matches. DNA for the CDR3: TGCAGCGTTGAAGTGGTTGGGGAGGGGAATGAGCAGTTCTTC. Translated, it gives CSVEVVGEGNEQFF.

This clonotype was detected many times. The V call is TRBV6-4, the J call TRBJ1-4; the D gene is possibly TRBD1 (5 bases). V dropped 0 bases and J dropped 4 bases, with 15 bases sitting between them. Germline-derived CDR1 and CDR2 are MRHNA and SNTAGT. The CDR3 is made up of 17 amino acids. In DNA form, the CDR3 reads TGTGCCAGCAGTGACTCGATCGGGGCAGGCAATAATGAAAAACTGTTTTTT. It specifies CASSDSIGAGNNEKLFF.

This clonotype was seen only a few times. The gene calls are TRBV6-1 and TRBJ1-1; D is ambiguous. The V end was cut by 6 bases, the J end by 2 bases, with 19 bases between. Germline CDR1 MNHNS, CDR2 SASEGT. The CDR3 totals 16 residues. The CDR3 spells CASRPRGLQFNTEAFF. The CDR3 DNA sequence: TGTGCCAGCAGGCCCCGCGGACTCCAATTCAACACTGAAGCTTTCTTT.

This clonotype was picked up a small number of times. The chain employs TRBV28 and TRBJ2-7; D remains unclear. Germline CDR1 reads MDHEN; CDR2 reads SYDVKM. Trimming shortened V by 1 base and J by 1 base, and 8 bases separated the two germline ends. CDR3 length: 14 amino acids. The CDR3 region has the DNA TGTGCCAGCAGTTTATTGGCGGTGTCCTACGAGCAGTACTTC. Its translation: CASSLLAVSYEQYF.

The table lists this clonotype with many counts. The chain joins TRBV2 to TRBJ2-3; D possibly matches TRBD1 or TRBD2 (5 bases each). Germline V gene sequence: CDR1 SNHLY, CDR2 FYNNEI. CDR3 length: 14 amino acids. Trimming left V 7 bases short and J 2 bases short, with 13 bases between. As DNA, the CDR3 is TGTGCCAGCACTCTGAGGGGCCACACAGATACGCAGTATTTT. This encodes CASTLRGHTDTQYF.

This clonotype was counted a single time. This chain uses TRBV7-8 with TRBJ2-4, with D hard to call. The CDR3 is made up of 13 amino acids. V lost 5 bases to trimming and J lost 6 bases, with 11 bases between them. CDR1 is SGHVS and CDR2 is FQNEAQ in the germline V gene. In DNA form, the CDR3 reads TGTGCCAGCAGCACCGGTGGTTTAAACATTCAGTACTTC. The encoded protein is CASSTGGLNIQYF.

This clonotype was detected a few times. The V gene is TRBV2, the J gene TRBJ2-7; D not certain. This CDR3 region has 13 residues. Trimming removed 0 bases at V and 4 bases at J, with 7 bases between. Per germline, CDR1 SNHLY and CDR2 FYNNEI. CDR3 amino acids: CASSEAAGYEQYV. The CDR3, as DNA: TGTGCCAGCAGTGAAGCTGCAGGATACGAGCAGTACGTC.

This clonotype was seen only a few times. This CDR3 reads CASSQNRESYEQYV. The CDR3 nucleotides are TGTGCCAGCAGCCAAAACCGGGAGTCCTACGAGCAGTACGTC. This chain uses TRBV4-2 with TRBJ2-7, with D possibly being TRBD2 (6 bases). This CDR3 region has 14 residues. Germline V CDR1 and CDR2: LGHNA, YNFKEQ. Between the trimmed V and J ends, which lost 2 bases and 1 base, there was a span of 9 bases.

The chain links TRBV7-3 to TRBJ2-2, with TRBD2 matching 14 bases. V was pared by 5 bases and J by 4 bases, with 3 bases of the junction left unmatched. The germline V gene has CDR1 SGHTA and CDR2 FQGTGA. The CDR3 contains 16 residues. The CDR3 nucleotides read TGTGCCAGCAGCCCAGGGACTAGCGGGGGCACCGGGGAGCTGTTTTTT. This codes for CASSPGTSGGTGELFF.